This passage covers 7 T cell receptor beta chains from one sample sequenced in a study of blood T cell repertoires in COVID-19. Sequencing used immunoSEQ multiplex PCR; TCRdb keeps in-frame clones, though not all of them. The sample carries approximately 52,000 clones, approximately 90% recorded once. Sequencing was performed on peripheral blood. These receptors all come from a man aged 50 to 59 with acute or convalescent COVID-19.

The chain links TRBV6-5 to TRBJ1-2; 9 bases line up with TRBD1. CDR1 is MNHEY, CDR2 SVGAGI, per germline. The junction had 12 bases not matched to a gene; V was cut back by 6 bases and J by 10 bases. This CDR3 is built from 14 residues. The CDR3 loop is CASRLTGGVNDYTF. CDR3 nucleotide sequence: TGTGCCAGCAGACTTACAGGGGGCGTTAATGACTACACCTTC.

The chain employs TRBV25-1 and TRBJ2-7; 9 bases line up with TRBD1. Germline V lookup: CDR1 MGHDK, CDR2 SYGVNS. V lost 4 bases and J lost 1; bases outside the gene matches: 5. The CDR3 length is 15 residues. The CDR3 loop reads CASSAGQGFSYEQYF. CDR3 sequence (DNA): TGTGCCAGCAGTGCGGGACAGGGCTTTTCCTACGAGCAGTACTTC.

The V call is TRBV28, the J call TRBJ1-5; weak D call: TRBD1 (5 bases). Germline-derived CDR1 and CDR2 are MDHEN and SYDVKM. V gave up 4 bases and J gave up 2 bases, with 12 bases separating them. This CDR3 has 15 amino acids. DNA of the CDR3: TGTGCCAGCAGTTCATCAGGGTCGGGCAATCAGCCCCAGCATTTT. Translation: CASSSSGSGNQPQHF.

The chain combines TRBV21-1 with TRBJ1-2. TRBV21-1 is noted as a pseudogene. The CDR3 is 14 amino acids. Written as DNA, the CDR3 is TGTGCCAGCAGCGCGAGGTTCCCGGACTATGGCTACACCTTC. This translates into CASSARFPDYGYTF.

The chain couples TRBV5-1 to TRBJ2-1; 9 bases agree with TRBD2. The J segment lost 2 bases and the V segment lost 3 bases, leaving 6 bases of the junction unmatched. The germline gives CDR1 SGHRS, CDR2 YFSETQ. The CDR3 runs to 16 residues. CDR3 DNA: TGCGCCAGCAGCTCTTCACTAGCGGGTACCTACAATGAGCAGTTCTTC. It encodes CASSSSLAGTYNEQFF.

This rearrangement joins TRBV5-1 to TRBJ2-2; 7 bases match TRBD1. The length of the CDR3 is 16 residues. V trimming: 5 bases; J trimming: 2 bases; junction bases outside the gene matches: 9. Looked up from germline, CDR1 is SGHRS and CDR2 is YFSETQ. CDR3 sequence reads: CASSFMTGINTGELFF. CDR3 sequence (DNA): TGCGCCAGCAGTTTCATGACAGGGATCAACACCGGGGAGCTGTTTTTT.

The rearrangement uses TRBV7-8 and TRBJ1-5, with TRBD1 matching over 10 bases. This CDR3 region has 16 residues. The V gene's germline CDR1 is SGHVS and CDR2 FQNEAQ. V dropped 2 bases and J dropped 7; count of bases not matched to a gene: 8. In nucleotides, the CDR3 is TGTGCCAGCAGCTTACCGGGACAGGGGTCGGGACAGCCCCAGCATTTT. Its translation is CASSLPGQGSGQPQHF. The whole variable domain, remainder taken from reference TRBV7-8 and TRBJ1-5, is GAGVSQSPRYKVAKRGQDVALRCDPISGHVSLFWYQQALGQGPEFLTYFQNEAQLDKSGLPSDRFFAERPEGSVSTLKIQRTQQEDSAVYLCASSLPGQGSGQPQHFGDGTRLSIL.